The TCR beta chain under discussion was sequenced for a study of cytomegalovirus exposure and HLA in healthy donors. This PCR relied on a set of 60 Vbeta primers and 13 Jbeta primers. TCRdb's table, derived via immunoSEQ multiplex PCR, lists solely in-frame clones and lacks some. This sample carries more than 75,000 clones, approximately 79% of them seen once, and the ten largest clones take about 2.5%. In the case of this clone: Antigen unknown.

Notes on the study in general: Accurate prediction of HLA-A and HLA-B alleles (for most subjects) was reportedly achieved from TCR beta sequences. Trimming of TCR beta V- and J-genes showed a link, identified in a later analysis, to a missense DCLRE1C variant. Earlier findings revealed that most TCR beta V segments proved productive either about 90% or about 30% of the time.

The V end was cut by 1 base, the J end by 8 bases, with 14 bases between. CDR1 and CDR2 (germline): SGHVS, FQNEAQ. CDR3 length equals 14 residues. V usage is TRBV7-8 and J usage is TRBJ1-2; unclear D gene. Sequencing used PBMCs. This TCR derives from a young man in good health and CMV-seronegative. The CDR3 DNA follows: TGTGCCAGCAGCTTAGAGGCGGGAACACGGGGCTACACCTTC. Translation gives CASSLEAGTRGYTF.